The 17 T cell receptor beta chains below all came from one sample that was sequenced in a study of control samples from healthy donors and cancer patients. Libraries were prepared by immunoSEQ multiplex PCR; TCRdb keeps only in-frame clonotypes and omits some of them. The sample contains roughly 170,000 clones, approximately 94% of which appear only once. Material for sequencing was blood. These receptor sequences come from a woman younger than 35 in good health.

The V gene is TRBV18, the J gene TRBJ2-7; no reliable D call. Germline CDR1 and CDR2: KGHSH and LQKENI. This CDR3 has 13 amino acids. Trimming took 2 bases from V and 4 from J, leaving 9 bases between them. Here the CDR3 DNA reads TGTGCCAGCTCACCAGGTACTTTGTACGAGCAGTACTTC. Residues: CASSPGTLYEQYF. Full variable domain (rest looked up from reference TRBV18 and TRBJ2-7): NAGVMQNPRHLVRRRGQEARLRCSPMKGHSHVYWYRQLPEEGLKFMVYLQKENIIDESGMPKERFSAEFPKEGPSILRIQQVVRGDSAAYFCASSPGTLYEQYFGPGTRLTVT.

V usage is TRBV9 and J usage is TRBJ1-1, with D perhaps matching TRBD1 (5 bases). The CDR3 covers 14 residues. Germline-derived CDR1 and CDR2 are SGDLS and YYNGEE. V lost 3 bases and J lost 3, with 12 bases in between. The CDR3 coding sequence is TGTGCCAGCAGCGGGGGCCTGGGGGACACTGAAGCTTTCTTT. It translates to CASSGGLGDTEAFF.

The CDR3 DNA follows: TGTGCCAGCCGGGGGGATACCTACGAGCAGTACTTC. Encoded protein: CASRGDTYEQYF. The rearrangement joins TRBV2 to TRBJ2-7; the match to TRBD2 covers 7 bases. V trimming: 8 bases; J trimming: 2 bases; junction bases outside the gene matches: 3. This CDR3 region has 12 residues. Germline CDR1 SNHLY, CDR2 FYNNEI.

The V gene is TRBV19, the J gene TRBJ1-3; unclear D gene. With 1 base removed from V and 8 bases from J, the gap between germline ends came to 9 bases. CDR1 is LNHDA, CDR2 SQIVND, per germline (reference sequence). CDR3 length: 13 amino acids. CDR3 sequence reads: CASSIGGQDTIYF. The CDR3 DNA is TGTGCCAGTAGTATAGGAGGGCAAGACACCATATATTTT.

The rearrangement joins TRBV5-6 to TRBJ2-7; a possible D gene is TRBD2 (5 bases). The V end lost 2 bases, the J end lost 3 bases, and 9 bases lay between the germline ends. The CDR3 has 13 residues. Germline V gene lookup returns CDR1 SGHDT and CDR2 YYEEEE. The CDR3, as DNA: TGTGCCAGCAGCTTACCGGGAAACTACGAGCAGTACTTC. It encodes CASSLPGNYEQYF. The full variable domain, in which reference TRBV5-6 and TRBJ2-7 provide the parts outside the CDR3, is DAGVTQSPTHLIKTRGQQVTLRCSPKSGHDTVSWYQQALGQGPQFIFQYYEEEERQRGNFPDRFSGHQFPNYSSELNVNALLLGDSALYLCASSLPGNYEQYFGPGTRLTVT.

The chain is built from TRBV5-1 and TRBJ2-1; no reliable D call. Germline CDR1 reads SGHRS; CDR2 reads YFSETQ. Trimming removed 1 base from V and 9 bases from J, with 8 bases in between. CDR3 length equals 12 residues. The CDR3 region is CASSLPSPEQFF. The CDR3 DNA follows: TGCGCCAGCAGCTTGCCATCCCCTGAGCAGTTCTTC.

This chain links TRBV9 with TRBJ1-2, with D perhaps TRBD1 (5 bases). Germline CDR1 is SGDLS and CDR2 is YYNGEE. The CDR3 consists of 12 residues. V dropped 7 bases and J dropped 8 bases, with 15 bases sitting between them. CDR3 region: CASRDGTGGYTF. The DNA of the CDR3 is TGTGCCAGCCGGGACGGCACCGGGGGCTACACCTTC.

V gene TRBV6-5 combines with J gene TRBJ2-5; D tentatively reads TRBD1 or TRBD2 (5 bases each). Germline CDR1 and CDR2: MNHEY and SVGAGI. The CDR3 is 15 amino acids. V lost 0 bases to trimming and J lost 5 bases, with 13 bases between them. The CDR3, as DNA: TGTGCCAGCAGTTACTCCGGGGCTGGGTTGGAGACCCAGTACTTC. Translating it yields CASSYSGAGLETQYF.

The rearrangement joins TRBV9 to TRBJ1-1, with D perhaps matching TRBD1 (5 bases). This CDR3 has 14 residues. Germline V CDR1 and CDR2: SGDLS, YYNGEE. The V end lost 3 bases, the J end lost 1 base, and 10 bases lay between the germline ends. This chain's CDR3 is CASSGTQGNTEAFF. CDR3 DNA sequence: TGTGCCAGCAGCGGAACCCAGGGGAACACTGAAGCTTTCTTT.

V is TRBV12-1 and J is TRBJ1-4; TRBD1 was called by the table and not checked on the DNA. TRBV12-1 is flagged as a pseudogene. The CDR3 has 16 residues. Written as DNA, the CDR3 is TGTGCCAGCAGCTTTGCGGACAGGGGTAGAAATGAAAAACTGTTTTTT. This gives the protein CASSFADRGRNEKLFF.

The chain employs TRBV14 and TRBJ2-2; a possible D gene is TRBD1 (5 bases). Trimming shortened V by 4 bases and J by 0 bases, and 12 bases separated the two germline ends. This CDR3 has 16 amino acids. Germline loops: CDR1 SGHDN, CDR2 FVKESK. CDR3: CASSLQVFANTGELFF. CDR3 DNA sequence: TGTGCCAGCAGCCTACAGGTGTTCGCGAACACCGGGGAGCTGTTTTTT.

V is TRBV14 and J is TRBJ1-5; 9 positions match TRBD1. From germline, CDR1 is SGHDN and CDR2 FVKESK. The CDR3 spans 22 residues. After removal of 1 base from V and 6 bases from J, the junction contained 25 bases not matched to a gene. This CDR3 reads CASSQVIPAGRWSDRGGQPQHF. The CDR3 DNA sequence: TGTGCCAGCAGCCAAGTTATCCCCGCCGGCAGATGGTCTGACAGGGGGGGTCAGCCCCAGCATTTT.

The chain employs TRBV20-1 and TRBJ1-3; no reliable D call. The CDR3 is 16 amino acids. Trimming removed 3 bases from V and 0 bases from J, with 15 bases in between. Germline CDR1 and CDR2: DFQATT and SNEGSKA (reference sequence). The CDR3 coding sequence is TGCAGTGCTAGTGTACAGCAACATACCTCTGGAAACACCATATATTTT. Its translation is CSASVQQHTSGNTIYF.

The chain carries TRBV7-2 and TRBJ2-7; TRBD2 matches 11 bases. V shed 5 bases and J 7 bases; nucleotides not matched to a gene: 13. Germline V CDR1 and CDR2: SGHTA, FQGNSA. CDR3 size: 16 residues. The CDR3 sequence is CASSPLGLAGGREQYF. The CDR3 DNA sequence: TGTGCCAGCAGCCCACTAGGGCTAGCGGGAGGAAGGGAGCAGTACTTC.

V and J are TRBV28 and TRBJ2-5; tentatively, D is TRBD1 or TRBD2 (7 bases each). The germline V gene encodes CDR1 MDHEN and CDR2 SYDVKM. The CDR3 is 13 amino acids. Trimming cost V 7 bases and J 5 bases, with 14 bases left between them. The CDR3 loop reads CASNQGGWETQYF. CDR3 DNA: TGTGCCAGCAACCAGGGGGGGTGGGAGACCCAGTACTTC.

The chain joins TRBV2 to TRBJ1-1; D gene ambiguous. Trimming took off 9 bases at V and 2 bases at J, with 10 bases between the two ends. Germline-derived CDR1 and CDR2 are SNHLY and FYNNEI. The CDR3 is made up of 12 amino acids. The CDR3 protein is CARETGNTEAFF. In DNA, the CDR3 is TGTGCCAGAGAGACGGGCAACACTGAAGCTTTCTTT.

The V call is TRBV9, the J call TRBJ1-1, with D unclear. There are 18 residues in the CDR3. V was clipped by 6 bases and J by 3 bases, with 27 bases between them. Germline V gene lookup returns CDR1 SGDLS and CDR2 YYNGEE. The CDR3 sequence is CASNRRGFDEIEDTEAFF. For the CDR3, the DNA is TGTGCCAGCAACCGTAGAGGGTTTGACGAGATTGAAGACACTGAAGCTTTCTTT.